The 8 T cell receptor beta chains below come from one sample, sequenced in a study of shared clonotypes between healthy human individuals. Naive CD8 populations comprised CD45RO-negative cells positively selected for CCR7, excluding terminally differentiated effector memory CD45RA+ cells. The method was immunoSEQ multiplex PCR; TCRdb's version includes in-frame clones alone and lacks a portion of them. The data contain around 580,000 clones, roughly 98% of them singletons. Material for sequencing was naive CD8+ T cells sorted from blood. The receptors were gathered from a man aged 25-45 years in good health.

The rearrangement links TRBV7-6 to TRBJ2-2; TRBD2 matches at 7 bases. The CDR3 spans 15 residues. CDR1 and CDR2 (germline): SGHVS, FNYEAQ. Trimming at V came to 2 bases and at J to 3 bases, leaving 3 bases not matched to a gene. This CDR3 reads CASSLTSDHTGELFF. The CDR3 DNA follows: TGTGCCAGCAGCTTAACTAGCGACCACACCGGGGAGCTGTTTTTT.

Concerning this clone: Other DNA sequences within the sample encode an identical CDR3. The CDR3 DNA sequence: TGTGCCAGCAGCCCCACCTACGAGCAGTACTTC. As protein: CASSPTYEQYF. The rearrangement uses TRBV7-8 and TRBJ2-7; the D is unclear. Trimming pared 5 bases from V and 2 bases from J, leaving 4 bases between. Germline V gives CDR1 SGHVS, CDR2 FQNEAQ. The length of the CDR3 is 11 residues.

The V gene is TRBV10-3, the J gene TRBJ2-7; 7 bases align to TRBD1. This CDR3 is built from 15 residues. Germline values: CDR1 ENHRY, CDR2 SYGVKD. J lost 6 bases, V lost 2 bases, and 10 bases had no gene match. CDR3 region: CAISEPRDSELEQYF. CDR3 bases: TGTGCCATCAGTGAGCCTCGGGACAGCGAACTCGAGCAGTACTTC.

The chain links TRBV9 to TRBJ2-2, with 8 bases that match TRBD1. The CDR3 loop spans 15 amino acids. Germline trimming cut 3 bases from V and 4 bases from J; bases unmatched to any gene: 5. Germline V CDR1 and CDR2: SGDLS, YYNGEE. CDR3 sequence reads: CASSARDRRTGELFF. CDR3 nucleotides: TGTGCCAGCAGCGCCCGGGACAGGCGCACCGGGGAGCTGTTTTTT.

The V call is TRBV7-9, the J call TRBJ2-7; weak D call: TRBD1 (6 bases). This CDR3 comprises 14 residues. V gave up 5 bases and J gave up 0 bases, with 11 bases separating them. Germline-derived CDR1 and CDR2 are SEHNR and FQNEAQ (reference sequence). DNA of the CDR3: TGTGCCAGCAGCGACCAGGACAGCTCCTACGAGCAGTACTTC. This translates into CASSDQDSSYEQYF.

The chain has TRBV27 and TRBJ1-1, with TRBD1 matching over 10 bases. Germline CDR1 reads MNHEY; CDR2 reads SMNVEV (reference sequence). Germline trimming cut 8 bases from V and 1 base from J; bases unmatched to any gene: 10. The CDR3 runs 16 residues. CDR3 bases: TGTGCCAGCGGAAGACAGGGGGCTTTAGGGAACACTGAAGCTTTCTTT. Translation gives CASGRQGALGNTEAFF.

The gene calls are TRBV4-1 and TRBJ1-2; TRBD1 is a possible D gene (6 bases). The V end was cut by 4 bases, the J end by 3 bases, with 12 bases between. CDR1 is MGHRA and CDR2 is YSYEKL in the germline V gene. The CDR3 covers 14 residues. The DNA of the CDR3 is TGCGCCAGCAGCCTCACAGGGACGGACTATGGCTACACCTTC. Its protein product is CASSLTGTDYGYTF.

CDR3 in amino acids: CASSLVNNEQFF. The CDR3 bases are TGTGCCAGCAGTTTAGTGAACAATGAGCAGTTCTTC. The chain combines TRBV28 with TRBJ2-1; D is undetermined. Germline-derived CDR1 and CDR2 are MDHEN and SYDVKM. Between the trimmed V and J ends, which lost 2 bases and 5 bases, there was a span of 4 bases. The CDR3 has 12 residues.